This T cell receptor (beta chain) was retrieved from a study of blood T cell repertoires in COVID-19. Study-wide background: In each case, the material was cDNA or gDNA derived from T cells, B-cell-depleted T cells, or PBMCs.

In Seattle, patients joined the study during active infection and were tracked longitudinally. The authors' processing: By means of reference gene primer amplification, nucleated cell counts were estimated. Assay: immunoSEQ multiplex PCR; the TCRdb copy retains only in-frame clones and omits some. The DNA was the basis for D and trimming; V, J and clone size are from that table. The data hold around 110,000 clones, with around 78% observed a single time. V shed 8 bases and J 0 bases; nucleotides not matched to a gene: 15. This CDR3 is built from 18 residues. Germline-derived CDR1 and CDR2 are MDHEN and SYDVKM.

Sequences were obtained from peripheral blood. This receptor was taken from a man older than 75 with COVID-19, enrolled during active disease. The genes are TRBV28 and TRBJ2-3; TRBD2 matches at 9 bases. CDR3 nucleotide sequence: TGTGCCAGCGGCGGGCTAGCGGGGTTGTATTCTAGCACAGATACGCAGTATTTT. Its protein is CASGGLAGLYSSTDTQYF.